A single sample is the source of the 26 T cell receptor beta chains below, sequenced in a study of metastatic and nonmetastatic thyroid tumors. Every patient was untreated before thyroid surgery. TCRdb reassembled clones from the PCR reads with MiXCR. Among under 35,000 clones listed, roughly 20% were seen once. Sequences were obtained from blood. The receptors were sampled from a female donor with papillary thyroid cancer or a benign thyroid nodule (not recorded which). Some clones in this sample may be carry-over from other donors' samples.

This clone was seen more than once but under ten times. This chain links TRBV27 with TRBJ2-7; 8 bases fit TRBD1. Germline V gene data show CDR1 as MNHEY and CDR2 as SMNVEV (reference sequence). V lost 10 bases and J lost 1; bases outside the gene matches: 3. This CDR3 has 12 residues. The CDR3: CANRGLSYEQYF. The CDR3 DNA reads TGTGCCAACAGGGGGTTGTCCTACGAGCAGTACTTC.

The rearrangement joins TRBV7-8 to TRBJ2-7; maybe TRBD2 (6 bases). CDR1 and CDR2 (germline): SGHVS, FQNEAQ. V lost 4 bases, J lost 2 bases, and 9 bases lay in between. The CDR3 runs 13 residues. The CDR3 DNA follows: TGTGCCAGCAGCTGGGGACTGGCCTACGAGCAGTACTTC. Translated, it gives CASSWGLAYEQYF.

This clone was picked up many times. J is TRBJ2-5 and V is TRBV15; 9 nucleotides align to TRBD1. This CDR3 has 14 residues. The germline V gene encodes CDR1 LNHNV and CDR2 YYDKDF (reference sequence). V shed 3 bases and J 5 bases; nucleotides not matched to a gene: 4. The CDR3 DNA reads TGTGCCACCAGCAGGCCTGGACAGGGGGAGACCCAGTACTTC. Its translation is CATSRPGQGETQYF.

This clone appeared many times. The rearrangement uses TRBV14 and TRBJ2-7; TRBD1 might be the D (6 bases). The V end lost 4 bases, the J end lost 3 bases, and 13 bases lay between the germline ends. Germline loops: CDR1 SGHDN, CDR2 FVKESK. This CDR3 contains 14 residues. The CDR3 bases are TGTGCCAGCAGCCTAGGCAGGGGTGGCTACGAGCAGTACTTC. It encodes CASSLGRGGYEQYF.

The sample holds a few counts of this clone. At one of its ends the junction is not consistent with the germline gene, which may arise from a read error. The V gene is TRBV27, the J gene TRBJ2-7; possibly TRBD2 for D (6 bases). This CDR3 spans 15 amino acids. Germline lookup yields CDR1 MNHEY and CDR2 SMNVEV (reference sequence). For the CDR3, the DNA is TGTGCCAGCATTTTAGACCGGGGAGGTTACTACGAGCAGTACTTC. It yields the protein CASILDRGGYYEQYF.

There are many counts of this clone. The chain uses TRBV7-9 and TRBJ2-5; D assignment may be TRBD1 or TRBD2 (6 bases each). V lost 5 bases and J lost 4, with 14 bases in between. The germline V gene has CDR1 SEHNR and CDR2 FQNEAQ (reference sequence). The CDR3 contains 14 residues. The CDR3 sequence: CASSAPGAGETQYF. CDR3 bases: TGTGCCAGCAGCGCTCCGGGGGCTGGAGAGACCCAGTACTTC.

This clone was seen repeatedly, ten times or more. This chain links TRBV6-1 with TRBJ1-5; D is unclear. CDR1 MNHNS and CDR2 SASEGT come from the germline V gene. V was pared by 10 bases and J by 3 bases, with 10 bases between. The length of the CDR3 is 12 residues. Written as DNA, the CDR3 is TGTGCCATCGGACTCTACAATCAGCCCCAGCATTTT. This translates into CAIGLYNQPQHF.

This clone was observed many times. The chain joins TRBV4-1 to TRBJ1-5; 8 bases map to TRBD1. Germline V CDR1 and CDR2: MGHRA, YSYEKL. V gave up 4 bases and J gave up 1 base; unmatched junction bases: 6. The CDR3 is made up of 16 amino acids. The DNA for the CDR3 is TGCGCCAGCAGCCCCCTCCAGGGGGCGAGCAATCAGCCCCAGCATTTT. Its protein is CASSPLQGASNQPQHF.

The sample holds many counts of this clone. The V and J genes are TRBV5-1 and TRBJ2-5; D is possibly TRBD1 (7 bases). Trimming cost V 0 bases and J 4 bases, with 10 bases left between them. Germline V CDR1 and CDR2: SGHRS, YFSETQ. This CDR3 has 14 residues. CDR3 sequence: CASSLGQGGETQYF. The CDR3 nucleotides read TGCGCCAGCAGCTTGGGACAGGGAGGAGAGACCCAGTACTTC.

This clone showed up just a few times. V gene TRBV2 combines with J gene TRBJ2-1, with D maybe TRBD1 (6 bases). The V and J ends lost 3 bases and 3 bases respectively, with 6 bases between them. CDR1 and CDR2 from the germline V gene are SNHLY and FYNNEI. The CDR3 extends over 13 amino acids. The CDR3 loop reads CASSEGHYNEQFF. In DNA, the CDR3 is TGTGCCAGCAGTGAGGGACACTACAATGAGCAGTTCTTC.

On this clone itself: No conserved phenylalanine or tryptophan ends this CDR3, so it is likely a read error. This sequence joins TRBV6-1 and TRBJ2-7, with D hard to call. CDR3 size: 12 residues. The germline V gene encodes CDR1 MNHNS and CDR2 SASEGT. V lost 6 bases and J 5 bases, leaving 11 bases between the germline ends. The CDR3 sequence: CASSKPPDEQYL. CDR3 sequence (DNA): TGTGCCAGCAGCAAGCCCCCCGACGAGCAGTACCTC.

This chain links TRBV28 with TRBJ2-7, with D tentatively TRBD1 (6 bases). V lost 4 bases and J 5 bases, leaving 12 bases between the germline ends. The CDR3 length is 13 residues. CDR1 and CDR2 (germline): MDHEN, SYDVKM. The CDR3 spells CASSSYRAHEQYF. DNA for the CDR3: TGTGCCAGCAGTTCTTACAGGGCCCACGAGCAGTACTTC.

Comment on this clone: A much larger clone is a single base away; this may be a read error. The gene calls are TRBV5-4 and TRBJ1-1; D gene uncertain. Germline CDR1 SGHNT, CDR2 YYREEE (reference sequence). The CDR3 contains 13 residues. The CDR3 sequence is CASSSAGSAEALF. CDR3 sequence (DNA): TGTGCCAGCAGCTCGGCGGGGTCCGCTGAAGCTCTCTTT.

This clone was observed at least ten times. This chain joins TRBV3-1 and TRBJ2-7, with 7 nucleotides matching TRBD1. The CDR3 spans 17 residues. Germline loops: CDR1 LGHDT, CDR2 YNNKEL (reference sequence). The ends lost 0 bases at V and 5 bases at J; junction bases unmatched: 13. This chain's CDR3 is CASSQEEGGRGFDEQYF. The CDR3 coding sequence is TGTGCCAGCAGCCAAGAAGAAGGAGGCAGGGGGTTTGACGAGCAGTACTTC.

Worth noting for this clone: In the same sample, other DNA sequences code for this CDR3. The V gene is TRBV20-1, the J gene TRBJ2-7; 8 bases line up with TRBD1. The V segment lost 3 bases and the J segment 3 bases; nucleotides outside the gene matches: 7. Looked up from germline, CDR1 is DFQATT and CDR2 is SNEGSKA (reference sequence). The CDR3 covers 14 residues. The CDR3 nucleotides read TGCAGTGCTAGGGTAGGGACAGGAATCTACGAGCAGTACTTC. This encodes CSARVGTGIYEQYF.

A remark on this clone: One base away lies a much larger clone, so this may be a sequencing read error. This CDR3 is also generated by other DNA sequences in the sample. The J gene is TRBJ2-3, the V gene TRBV11-1; weak D call: TRBD2 (6 bases). This CDR3 is built from 16 residues. Trimming stripped 2 bases from V and 1 base from J, with 13 bases between. The germline V gene has CDR1 SGHAT and CDR2 FQDESV (reference sequence). CDR3 in amino acids: CASSLRGGAGTDTQYF. The CDR3 DNA reads TGTGCCAGCAGCTTACGAGGCGGGGCCGGCACAGATACGCAGTATTTT. Together with reference TRBV11-1 and TRBJ2-3, the CDR3 gives the full variable domain: EAEVAQSPRYKITEKSQAVAFWCDPISGHATLYWYRQILGQGPELLVQFQDESVVDDSQLPKDRFSAERLKGVDSTLKIQPAELGDSAMYLCASSLRGGAGTDTQYFGPGTRLTVL.

This sequence joins TRBV27 and TRBJ1-6, with D possibly being TRBD1 (6 bases). V was cut by 5 bases and J by 0 bases, with 14 bases left in between. The germline gives CDR1 MNHEY, CDR2 SMNVEV (reference sequence). This CDR3 comprises 17 residues. CDR3 sequence (DNA): TGTGCCAGCAGTATAAAACAGGGCGGCTCCTATAATTCACCCCTCCACTTT. Residues: CASSIKQGGSYNSPLHF.

This clone occurred many times. The chain links TRBV4-1 to TRBJ2-2; TRBD1 might be the D (5 bases). Germline-derived CDR1 and CDR2 are MGHRA and YSYEKL. CDR3 length equals 15 residues. Trimming removed 1 base from V and 4 bases from J, with 10 bases in between. The CDR3 DNA reads TGCGCCAGCAGCCAAGGAGGTAGGGGCACCGGGGAGCTGTTTTTT. It codes for CASSQGGRGTGELFF.

The chain has TRBV6-1 and TRBJ2-1, with D unclear. With 3 bases removed from V and 8 bases from J, the gap between germline ends came to 5 bases. The CDR3 runs 11 residues. CDR1 and CDR2 from the germline V gene are MNHNS and SASEGT. The CDR3 region is CASSDPDEQFF. The CDR3 region has the DNA TGTGCCAGCAGTGACCCAGATGAGCAGTTCTTC.

This clone was seen at least ten times. The V call is TRBV5-1, the J call TRBJ1-1; D is unresolved. Between the trimmed V and J ends, which lost 4 bases and 3 bases, there was a span of 19 bases. The CDR3 runs 16 residues. The germline gives CDR1 SGHRS, CDR2 YFSETQ. CDR3 loop: CASSPRPPPGDTEAFF. CDR3 DNA sequence: TGCGCCAGCAGCCCGAGACCCCCTCCGGGTGACACTGAAGCTTTCTTT. The whole variable domain, remainder taken from reference TRBV5-1 and TRBJ1-1, is KAGVTQTPRYLIKTRGQQVTLSCSPISGHRSVSWYQQTPGQGLQFLFEYFSETQRNKGNFPGRFSGRQFSNSRSEMNVSTLELGDSALYLCASSPRPPPGDTEAFFGQGTRLTVV.

This sequence joins TRBV20-1 and TRBJ2-1; TRBD2 matches at 8 bases. With V trimmed by 5 bases and J by 3 bases, 9 bases remained unmatched. Germline V CDR1 and CDR2: DFQATT, SNEGSKA (reference sequence). This CDR3 contains 15 residues. The CDR3 region has the DNA TGCAGTGCTTTTCCGGGCGGGAGGTTCTACAATGAGCAGTTCTTC. Translated: CSAFPGGRFYNEQFF.

This clone has ten or more counts. J is TRBJ1-2 and V is TRBV18; 11 positions agree with TRBD1. Unmatched junction bases numbered 9, after V lost 1 base and J lost 5 bases. The CDR3 contains 17 residues. The germline gives CDR1 KGHSH, CDR2 LQKENI. CDR3 sequence: CASSPRTGGAGEYGYTF. Written as DNA, the CDR3 is TGTGCCAGCTCACCACGGACAGGGGGCGCGGGTGAATATGGCTACACCTTC.

V and J are TRBV28 and TRBJ2-1, with 8 bases aligning to TRBD2. This CDR3 comprises 14 residues. J gave up 4 bases and V 11 bases, and 10 bases lay outside the gene matches. CDR1 and CDR2 (germline): MDHEN, SYDVKM. The CDR3 nucleotides are TGTGCCGGGAGAGCGGGAGTGTGTTACAATGAGCAGTTCTTC. Translating it yields CAGRAGVCYNEQFF.

This clone was recorded at least ten times. The CDR3 DNA is TGTGCCAGTAGTGCCCGACTAGCGGGGGGGGTGCGGGATACGCAGTATTTT. Translated, it gives CASSARLAGGVRDTQYF. The chain is built from TRBV19 and TRBJ2-3; TRBD2 matches at 14 bases. Germline-derived CDR1 and CDR2 are LNHDA and SQIVND (reference sequence). V trimming: 5 bases; J trimming: 6 bases; junction bases outside the gene matches: 10. The CDR3 consists of 17 residues.

This clone was recorded at least ten times. The rearrangement joins TRBV12-3 or TRBV12-4 to TRBJ2-5; D possibly corresponds to TRBD2 (6 bases). Trimming pared 3 bases from V and 5 bases from J, leaving 13 bases between. The CDR3 is made up of 14 amino acids. The CDR3 protein is CASSFRQGLETQYF. The CDR3 DNA is TGTGCCAGCAGTTTTAGGCAGGGACTTGAGACCCAGTACTTC.

The rearrangement uses TRBV3-1 and TRBJ2-2, with D unresolved. CDR3 size: 15 residues. Between the trimmed V and J ends, which lost 2 bases and 7 bases, there was a span of 14 bases. From germline, CDR1 is LGHDT and CDR2 YNNKEL (reference sequence). CDR3 DNA sequence: TGTGCCAGCAGCCAATGGGATAGAGAAAACGGGGAGCTGTTTTTT. Its translation is CASSQWDRENGELFF. Based on the CDR3 plus reference TRBV3-1 and TRBJ2-2, the full variable domain is DTAVSQTPKYLVTQMGNDKSIKCEQNLGHDTMYWYKQDSKKFLKIMFSYNNKELIINETVPNRFSPKSPDKAHLNLHINSLELGDSAVYFCASSQWDRENGELFFGEGSRLTVL.